The source of this TCR beta chain is a study of T-cell reconstitution after alpha-beta-depleted transplantation in children. Findings of the study overall: A year had passed since transplant, and T-cell counts and diversity by then came mostly from newly produced T cells.

Worth noting for this clonotype: Its matching antigen is unknown.

Preparing the TCRbeta library involved the use of unique molecular identifiers. Using its own MiXCR run on the PCR reads, TCRdb lists one record per CDR3 protein. The data show under 50,000 distinct CDR3 sequences, nearly 9.5% seen once. The CDR3 length is 15 residues. Trimming took 8 bases from V and 0 from J, leaving 14 bases between them. CDR1 and CDR2 (germline): MDHEN, SYDVKM. V and J are TRBV28 and TRBJ1-3; D not resolved. The TCR sequence derives from a male patient between 2 and 10 years old who had a stem cell transplant for chronic granulomatous disease, so the T cells may come from the graft donor. The sequences come from PBMCs, mostly from graft donor cells, collected 60 days after TCRalphabeta/CD19-depleted stem cell transplant. The DNA for the CDR3 is TGTGCCAGCTCTACCAGCCCCGTCTCTGGAAACACCATATATTTT. This codes for CASSTSPVSGNTIYF.